The 13 T cell receptor beta chains below come from one sample, sequenced in a study of T cells in Graves' hyperthyroidism and ophthalmopathy. It was RNA transcripts that yielded the amplified TCR beta CDR3 regions. Initially, a first-round RT-PCR of the TCR CDR3 employed the HTBI primer set. TCRdb itself ran the multiplex PCR reads through MiXCR, one entry per CDR3 protein. The sample records 250,000 to 300,000 distinct CDR3 sequences, 12% to 15% being singletons. What was sequenced was blood. The receptor source for this set is a woman between 35 and 50 years old with Graves' hyperthyroidism.

This chain joins TRBV4-1 and TRBJ1-1, with D uncertain. Between the trimmed V and J ends, which lost 1 base and 8 bases, there was a span of 14 bases. Germline CDR1 reads MGHRA; CDR2 reads YSYEKL. CDR3 length equals 14 residues. CDR3: CASSQGGGQLEAFF. The CDR3, as DNA: TGCGCCAGCAGCCAAGGCGGTGGGCAGTTAGAAGCTTTCTTT.

This clonotype was seen ten or more times. CDR3 coding DNA: TGTGCCACCAGCATAACGGGACTAGCGGGAGATACGCAGTATTTT. It codes for CATSITGLAGDTQYF. J is TRBJ2-3 and V is TRBV15; TRBD2 matches 12 bases. With V trimmed by 4 bases and J by 5 bases, 4 bases remained unmatched. Germline CDR1 and CDR2: LNHNV and YYDKDF (reference sequence). CDR3 length: 15 amino acids.

Comments on this clonotype: A read error may explain this, as a much larger clone is one base away. The genes are TRBV6-4 and TRBJ1-5; D might be TRBD1 (6 bases). Deletions cut 8 bases from V and 7 bases from J, with 27 bases between. Germline loops: CDR1 MRHNA, CDR2 SNTAGT. The CDR3 is made up of 17 amino acids. CDR3 loop: CASGSNTGPAEGQPQHF. The CDR3 coding sequence is TGTGCCAGCGGCTCTAACACAGGGCCGGCGGAAGGGCAGCCCCAGCATTTT.

With respect to this clonotype: One base away lies a much larger clone, so this may be a sequencing read error. In DNA form, the CDR3 reads TGTGCCAGCAATCGTACTCAACTAGATACGCAGTATTTT. Translating gives CASNRTQLDTQYF. The V gene is TRBV6-2 or TRBV6-3, the J gene TRBJ2-3; D unresolved. The ends were cut back, 7 bases at V and 5 bases at J, with 13 bases in the middle. Germline loops: CDR1 MNHEY, CDR2 SVGEGT. The CDR3 has 13 residues.

The sample holds a few counts of this clonotype. This rearrangement joins TRBV6-1 to TRBJ1-4; D unresolved. Germline V CDR1 and CDR2: MNHNS, SASEGT. V was shortened by 5 bases and J by 4 bases, with 20 bases between the two germline ends. The CDR3 has 17 amino acids. CDR3 sequence reads: CASSYRSAWVHNEKLFF. As DNA, the CDR3 is TGTGCCAGCAGTTATCGGTCAGCTTGGGTCCATAATGAAAAACTGTTTTTT.

This clonotype was observed at least ten times. The chain combines TRBV7-8 with TRBJ1-1; D is ambiguous. This CDR3 has 14 amino acids. V shed 0 bases and J shed 0 bases, with 5 bases lying between them. From germline, CDR1 is SGHVS and CDR2 FQNEAQ. This CDR3 is CASSLAGMNTEAFF. The CDR3 DNA reads TGTGCCAGCAGCTTAGCAGGGATGAACACTGAAGCTTTCTTT.

V usage is TRBV4-1 and J usage is TRBJ2-1; 9 bases fit TRBD2. V lost 1 base, J lost 5 bases, and 6 bases stayed unmatched. The CDR3 contains 16 residues. Germline CDR1 MGHRA, CDR2 YSYEKL. The DNA for the CDR3 is TGCGCCAGCAGCCAAGTGAATCTAGCGGGAAACAATGAGCAGTTCTTC. Protein: CASSQVNLAGNNEQFF.

This clonotype was seen ten or more times. CDR3 sequence (DNA): TGCAGTGCTAGCCGGGCGCCAGATGGGGAGCCCCAGCATTTT. This encodes CSASRAPDGEPQHF. This chain connects TRBV20-1 to TRBJ1-5; D is unresolved. Trimming shortened V by 3 bases and J by 8 bases, and 17 bases separated the two germline ends. Germline assignment: CDR1 DFQATT and CDR2 SNEGSKA (reference sequence). The CDR3 spans 14 residues.

This clonotype was recorded many times. This chain uses TRBV11-1 with TRBJ2-1; maybe TRBD2 (6 bases). The CDR3 sequence is 12 residues long. Looked up from germline, CDR1 is SGHAT and CDR2 is FQDESV (reference sequence). V shed 4 bases and J shed 15 bases, with 16 bases lying between them. CDR3 sequence (DNA): TGTGCCAGCAGCTCAAACCGGGACTGCCCGTTCTTC. This gives the protein CASSSNRDCPFF.

Many counts were recorded for this clonotype. The chain recombines TRBV5-6 with TRBJ2-7; D is unclear. V was shortened by 0 bases and J by 0 bases, with 7 bases between the two germline ends. The CDR3 is made up of 14 amino acids. Germline assignment: CDR1 SGHDT and CDR2 YYEEEE. CDR3 DNA sequence: TGTGCCAGCAGCTTGGGCCACATCTCCTACGAGCAGTACTTC. Translating gives CASSLGHISYEQYF.

This clonotype came up a few times. The genes are TRBV19 and TRBJ1-5, with 8 positions matching TRBD1. Germline assignment: CDR1 LNHDA and CDR2 SQIVND (reference sequence). J lost 5 bases, V lost 7 bases, and 10 bases had no gene match. The CDR3 has 15 amino acids. The CDR3 loop is CASTSTDRAYQPQHF. Here the CDR3 DNA reads TGTGCCAGTACCTCAACGGACAGGGCGTATCAGCCCCAGCATTTT.

In this sample, this clonotype turned up many times. The chain combines TRBV3-1 with TRBJ1-1, with D hard to call. The V and J ends lost 4 bases and 5 bases respectively, with 14 bases between them. The CDR3 extends over 14 amino acids. From germline, CDR1 is LGHDT and CDR2 YNNKEL (reference sequence). CDR3 sequence: CASSPTPMGTEAFF. Here the CDR3 DNA reads TGTGCCAGCAGCCCGACACCCATGGGGACTGAAGCTTTCTTT.

The chain is built from TRBV6-5 and TRBJ1-3; no reliable D call. Trimming stripped 2 bases from V and 1 base from J, with 12 bases between. Germline assignment: CDR1 MNHEY and CDR2 SVGAGI. CDR3 length: 16 residues. The CDR3 loop is CASSYGRAASGNTIYF. For the CDR3, the DNA is TGTGCCAGCAGTTACGGCCGGGCCGCGTCTGGAAACACCATATATTTT.